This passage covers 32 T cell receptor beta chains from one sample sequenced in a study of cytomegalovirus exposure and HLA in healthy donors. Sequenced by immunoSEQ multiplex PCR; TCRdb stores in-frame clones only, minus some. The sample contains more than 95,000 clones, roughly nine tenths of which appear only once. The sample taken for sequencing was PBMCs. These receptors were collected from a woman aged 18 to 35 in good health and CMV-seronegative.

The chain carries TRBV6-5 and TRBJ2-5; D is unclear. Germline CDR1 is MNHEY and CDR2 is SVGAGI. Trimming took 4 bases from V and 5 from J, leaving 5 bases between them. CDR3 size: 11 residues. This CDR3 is CASSSTETQYF. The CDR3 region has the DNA TGTGCCAGCAGTTCTACGGAGACCCAGTACTTC.

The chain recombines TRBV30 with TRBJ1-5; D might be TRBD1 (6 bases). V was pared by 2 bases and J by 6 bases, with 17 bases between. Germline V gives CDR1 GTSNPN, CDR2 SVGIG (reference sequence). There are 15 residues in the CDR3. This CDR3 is CAWSRLDSTGQPQHF. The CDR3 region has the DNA TGTGCCTGGAGTCGATTGGACAGTACGGGTCAGCCCCAGCATTTT.

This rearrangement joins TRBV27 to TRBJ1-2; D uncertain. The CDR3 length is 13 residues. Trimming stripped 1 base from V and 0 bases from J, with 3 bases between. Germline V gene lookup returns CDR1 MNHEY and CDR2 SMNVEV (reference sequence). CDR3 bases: TGTGCCAGCAGTTTATATACTAACTATGGCTACACCTTC. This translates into CASSLYTNYGYTF.

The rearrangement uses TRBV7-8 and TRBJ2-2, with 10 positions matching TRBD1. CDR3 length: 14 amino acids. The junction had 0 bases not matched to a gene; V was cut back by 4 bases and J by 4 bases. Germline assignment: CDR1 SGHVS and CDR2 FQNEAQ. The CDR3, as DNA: TGTGCCAGCAGCTGGACAGGGGGCACCGGGGAGCTGTTTTTT. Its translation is CASSWTGGTGELFF.

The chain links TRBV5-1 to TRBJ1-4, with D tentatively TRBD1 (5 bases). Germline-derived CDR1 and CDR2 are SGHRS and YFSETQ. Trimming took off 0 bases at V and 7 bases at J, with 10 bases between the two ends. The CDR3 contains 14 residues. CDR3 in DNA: TGCGCCAGCAGCTTGGTACAGGAAAGTGAAAAACTGTTTTTT. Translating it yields CASSLVQESEKLFF.

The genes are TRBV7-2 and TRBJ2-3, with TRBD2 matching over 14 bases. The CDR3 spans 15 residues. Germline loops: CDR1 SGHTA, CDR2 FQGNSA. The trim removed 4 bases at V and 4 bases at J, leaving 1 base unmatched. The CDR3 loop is CASSSGLAGADTQYF. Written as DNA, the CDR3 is TGTGCCAGCAGCTCGGGACTAGCGGGAGCAGATACGCAGTATTTT.

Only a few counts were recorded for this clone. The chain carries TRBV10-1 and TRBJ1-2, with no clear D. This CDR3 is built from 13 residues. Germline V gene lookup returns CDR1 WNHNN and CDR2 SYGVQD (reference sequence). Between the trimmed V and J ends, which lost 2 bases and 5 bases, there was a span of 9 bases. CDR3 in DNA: TGCGCCAGCAGTGAGGGCGGCTTTTATGGCTACACCTTC. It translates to CASSEGGFYGYTF.

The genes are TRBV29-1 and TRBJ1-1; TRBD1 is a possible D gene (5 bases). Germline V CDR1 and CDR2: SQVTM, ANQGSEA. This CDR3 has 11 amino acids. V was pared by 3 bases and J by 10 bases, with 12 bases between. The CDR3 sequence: CSVEGGAGAFF. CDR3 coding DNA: TGCAGCGTTGAGGGTGGGGCAGGAGCTTTCTTT. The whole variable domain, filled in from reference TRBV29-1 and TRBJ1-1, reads SAVISQKPSRDICQRGTSLTIQCQVDSQVTMMFWYRQQPGQSLTLIATANQGSEATYESGFVIDKFPISRPNLTFSTLTVSNMSPEDSSIYLCSVEGGAGAFFGQGTRLTVV.

The CDR3 is CASSSLTSGFVEQYF. For the CDR3, the DNA is TGTGCCAGCAGCTCCTTGACTAGCGGATTCGTTGAGCAGTACTTC. This rearrangement joins TRBV11-3 to TRBJ2-7, with 9 bases aligning to TRBD2. V shed 4 bases and J 7 bases; nucleotides not matched to a gene: 11. This CDR3 contains 15 residues. Germline assignment: CDR1 SGHNT and CDR2 YENEEA.

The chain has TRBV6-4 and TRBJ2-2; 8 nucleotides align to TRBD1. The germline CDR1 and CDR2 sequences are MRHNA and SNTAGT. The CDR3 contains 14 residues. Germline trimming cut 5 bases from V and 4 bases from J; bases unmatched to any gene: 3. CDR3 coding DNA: TGTGCCAGCAGTCCGACAGGGGTCACCGGGGAGCTGTTTTTT. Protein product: CASSPTGVTGELFF.

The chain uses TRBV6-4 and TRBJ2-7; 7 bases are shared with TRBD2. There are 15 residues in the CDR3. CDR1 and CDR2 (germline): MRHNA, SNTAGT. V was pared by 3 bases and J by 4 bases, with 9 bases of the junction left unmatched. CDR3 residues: CASSETASGGYEQYF. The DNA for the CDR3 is TGTGCCAGCAGTGAAACGGCTAGCGGCGGGTACGAGCAGTACTTC.

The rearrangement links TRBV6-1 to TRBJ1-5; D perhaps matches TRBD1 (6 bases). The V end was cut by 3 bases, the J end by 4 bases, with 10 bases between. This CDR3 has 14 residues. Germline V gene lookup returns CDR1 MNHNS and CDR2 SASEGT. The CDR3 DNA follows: TGTGCCAGCAGTGACCAGGGGAAAAATCAGCCCCAGCATTTT. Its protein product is CASSDQGKNQPQHF.

The CDR3 nucleotides read TGTGCCATCAGACTTCCTCCTTCTAGCGGGAGGGGGGGTGAGCAGTTCTTC. This encodes CAIRLPPSSGRGGEQFF. This chain uses TRBV10-3 with TRBJ2-1; TRBD2 matches at 12 bases. Germline CDR1 ENHRY, CDR2 SYGVKD. With 6 bases clipped from V and 9 bases from J, the junction kept 15 bases outside the gene matches. The CDR3 contains 17 residues.

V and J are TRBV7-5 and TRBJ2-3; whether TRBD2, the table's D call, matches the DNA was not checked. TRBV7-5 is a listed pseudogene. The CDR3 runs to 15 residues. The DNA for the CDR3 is TGTGCCAGAAAGTTAGAGGGTTCGGGCACAGATACGCAGTATTTT. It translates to CARKLEGSGTDTQYF.

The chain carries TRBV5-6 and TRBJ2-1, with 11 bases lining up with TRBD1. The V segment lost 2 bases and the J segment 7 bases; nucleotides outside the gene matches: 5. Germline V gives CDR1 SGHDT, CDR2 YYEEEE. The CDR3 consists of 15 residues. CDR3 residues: CASSFGTGGTNEQFF. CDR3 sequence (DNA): TGTGCCAGCAGCTTCGGGACAGGGGGAACGAATGAGCAGTTCTTC.

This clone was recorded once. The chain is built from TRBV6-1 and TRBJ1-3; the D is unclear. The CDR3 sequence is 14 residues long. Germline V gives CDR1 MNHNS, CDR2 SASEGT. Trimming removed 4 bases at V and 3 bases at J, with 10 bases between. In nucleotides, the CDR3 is TGTGCCAGCAGTGTTTTCTCGGTTGGAAACACCATATATTTT. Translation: CASSVFSVGNTIYF.

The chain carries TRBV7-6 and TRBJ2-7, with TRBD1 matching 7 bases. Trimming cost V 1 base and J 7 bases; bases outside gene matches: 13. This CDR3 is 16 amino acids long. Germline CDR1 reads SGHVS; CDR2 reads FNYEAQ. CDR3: CASSLGSRGRGKEQYF. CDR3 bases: TGTGCCAGCAGCTTAGGGTCTCGAGGCAGGGGGAAAGAGCAGTACTTC. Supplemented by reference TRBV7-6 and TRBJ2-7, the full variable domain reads GAGVSQSPRYKVTKRGQDVALRCDPISGHVSLYWYRQALGQGPEFLTYFNYEAQQDKSGLPNDRFSAERPEGSISTLTIQRTEQRDSAMYRCASSLGSRGRGKEQYFGPGTRLTVT.

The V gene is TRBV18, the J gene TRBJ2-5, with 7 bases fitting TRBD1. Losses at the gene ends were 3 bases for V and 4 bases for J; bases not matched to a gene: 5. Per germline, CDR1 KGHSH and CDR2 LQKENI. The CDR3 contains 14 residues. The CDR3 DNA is TGTGCCAGCTCACCGCAGGGGGTGCGAGAGACCCAGTACTTC. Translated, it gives CASSPQGVRETQYF. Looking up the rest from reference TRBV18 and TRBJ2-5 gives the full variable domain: NAGVMQNPRHLVRRRGQEARLRCSPMKGHSHVYWYRQLPEEGLKFMVYLQKENIIDESGMPKERFSAEFPKEGPSILRIQQVVRGDSAAYFCASSPQGVRETQYFGPGTRLLVL.

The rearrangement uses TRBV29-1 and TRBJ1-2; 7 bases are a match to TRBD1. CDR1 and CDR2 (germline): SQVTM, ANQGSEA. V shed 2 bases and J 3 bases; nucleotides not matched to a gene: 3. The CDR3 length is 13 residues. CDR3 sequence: CSVENRGHYGYTF. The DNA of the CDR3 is TGCAGCGTTGAAAACAGGGGTCACTATGGCTACACCTTC.

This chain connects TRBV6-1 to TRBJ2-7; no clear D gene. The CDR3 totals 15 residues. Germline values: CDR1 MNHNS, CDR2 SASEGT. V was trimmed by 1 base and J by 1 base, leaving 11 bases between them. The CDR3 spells CASSEEKSTSYEQYF. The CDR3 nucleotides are TGTGCCAGCAGTGAAGAAAAGTCGACATCCTACGAGCAGTACTTC.

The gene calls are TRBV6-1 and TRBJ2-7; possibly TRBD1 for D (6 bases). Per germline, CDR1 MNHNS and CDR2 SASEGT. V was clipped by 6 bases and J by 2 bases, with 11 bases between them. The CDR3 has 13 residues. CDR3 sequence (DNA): TGTGCCAGCAGCCTACAGGGCACCTACGAGCAGTACTTC. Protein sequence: CASSLQGTYEQYF.

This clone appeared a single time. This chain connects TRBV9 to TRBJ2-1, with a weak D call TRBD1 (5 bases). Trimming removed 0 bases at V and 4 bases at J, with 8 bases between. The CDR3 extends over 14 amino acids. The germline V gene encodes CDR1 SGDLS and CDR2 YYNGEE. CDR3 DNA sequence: TGTGCCAGCAGCGTAGAAGGGGTTTACAATGAGCAGTTCTTC. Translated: CASSVEGVYNEQFF.

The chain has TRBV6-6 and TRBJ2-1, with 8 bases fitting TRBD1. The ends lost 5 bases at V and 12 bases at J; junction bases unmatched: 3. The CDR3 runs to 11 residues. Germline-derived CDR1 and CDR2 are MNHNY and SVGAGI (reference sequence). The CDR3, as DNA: TGTGCCAGCAGTCCCGGGACAGGGCAGTTCTTC. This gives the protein CASSPGTGQFF.

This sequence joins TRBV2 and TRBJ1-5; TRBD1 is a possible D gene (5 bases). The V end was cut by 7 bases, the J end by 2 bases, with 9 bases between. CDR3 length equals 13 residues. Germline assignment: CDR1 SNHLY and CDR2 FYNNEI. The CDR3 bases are TGTGCCAGCATGGGAGGGGGCAATCAGCCCCAGCATTTT. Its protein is CASMGGGNQPQHF.

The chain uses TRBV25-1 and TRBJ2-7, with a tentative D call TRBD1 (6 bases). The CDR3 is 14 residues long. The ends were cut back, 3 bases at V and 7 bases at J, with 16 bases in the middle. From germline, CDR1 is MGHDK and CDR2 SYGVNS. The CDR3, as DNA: TGTGCCAGCAGTGAGTTGGACAGTCCCCCGGAGCAGTACTTC. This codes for CASSELDSPPEQYF.

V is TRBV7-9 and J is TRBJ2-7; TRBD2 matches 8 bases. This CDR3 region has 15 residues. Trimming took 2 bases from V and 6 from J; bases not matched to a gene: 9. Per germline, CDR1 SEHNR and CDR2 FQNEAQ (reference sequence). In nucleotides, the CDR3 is TGTGCCAGCAGCTTAAGGGCTAGCGGGTGGGGCGAGCAGTACTTC. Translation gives CASSLRASGWGEQYF.

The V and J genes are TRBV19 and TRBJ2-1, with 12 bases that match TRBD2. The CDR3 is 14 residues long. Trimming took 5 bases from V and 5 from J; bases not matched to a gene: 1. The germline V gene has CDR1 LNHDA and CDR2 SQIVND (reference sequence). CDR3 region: CASSRTSGDNEQFF. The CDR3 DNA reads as TGTGCCAGTAGTCGGACTAGCGGGGACAATGAGCAGTTCTTC. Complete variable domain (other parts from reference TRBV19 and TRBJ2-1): DGGITQSPKYLFRKEGQNVTLSCEQNLNHDAMYWYRQDPGQGLRLIYYSQIVNDFQKGDIAEGYSVSREKKESFPLTVTSAQKNPTAFYLCASSRTSGDNEQFFGPGTRLTVL.

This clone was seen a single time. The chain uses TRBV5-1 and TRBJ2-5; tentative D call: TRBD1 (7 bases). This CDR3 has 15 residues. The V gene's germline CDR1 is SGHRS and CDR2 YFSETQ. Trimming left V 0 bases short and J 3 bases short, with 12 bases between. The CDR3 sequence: CASSLVPRGEETQYF. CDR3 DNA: TGCGCCAGCAGCTTGGTCCCCAGGGGGGAAGAGACCCAGTACTTC.

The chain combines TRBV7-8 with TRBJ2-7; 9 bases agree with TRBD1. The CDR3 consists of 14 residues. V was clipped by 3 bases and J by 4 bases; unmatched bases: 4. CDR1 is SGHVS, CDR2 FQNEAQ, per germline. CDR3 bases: TGTGCCAGCAGCTTGACAGGGGGTAAATACGAGCAGTACTTC. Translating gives CASSLTGGKYEQYF.

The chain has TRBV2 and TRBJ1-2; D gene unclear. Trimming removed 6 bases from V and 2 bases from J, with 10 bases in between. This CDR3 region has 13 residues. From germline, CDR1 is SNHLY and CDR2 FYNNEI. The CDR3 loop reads CASRGYHNYGYTF. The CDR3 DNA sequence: TGTGCCAGCAGGGGCTACCACAACTATGGCTACACCTTC.

The CDR3 sequence is CASSSAAANTGELFF. CDR3 coding DNA: TGCGCCAGCAGCTCCGCGGCAGCTAACACCGGGGAGCTGTTTTTT. The chain has TRBV5-1 and TRBJ2-2; no clear D gene. CDR1 SGHRS and CDR2 YFSETQ come from the germline V gene. The germline V and J ends were trimmed by 3 bases and 2 bases, with 11 bases remaining between them. This CDR3 region has 15 residues.

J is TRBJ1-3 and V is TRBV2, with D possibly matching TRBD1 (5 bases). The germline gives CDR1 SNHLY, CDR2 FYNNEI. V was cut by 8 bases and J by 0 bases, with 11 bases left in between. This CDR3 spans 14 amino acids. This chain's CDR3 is CASRRASSGNTIYF. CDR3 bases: TGTGCCAGCCGCAGGGCGAGCTCTGGAAACACCATATATTTT.